This T cell receptor beta chain was sequenced during a study of T cell changes during pregnancy in multiple sclerosis. CDR1 and CDR2 from the germline V gene are SGDLS and YYNGEE. The CDR3 covers 11 residues. V was trimmed by 4 bases and J by 10 bases, leaving 9 bases between them. Some clones are missing from TCRdb's copy, which holds only in-frame ones; the method was immunoSEQ multiplex PCR. The sample records about 68,000 clones, roughly nine tenths being singletons. This TCR was sampled from a female donor with multiple sclerosis, enrolled in a pregnancy study. The J gene is TRBJ2-1, the V gene TRBV9; D is perhaps TRBD1 (6 bases). Sequences were derived from peripheral blood, sampled in the third trimester of pregnancy. CDR3 DNA sequence: TGTGCCAGCAGCACAGGGACCGAGCAGTTCTTC. This gives the protein CASSTGTEQFF.